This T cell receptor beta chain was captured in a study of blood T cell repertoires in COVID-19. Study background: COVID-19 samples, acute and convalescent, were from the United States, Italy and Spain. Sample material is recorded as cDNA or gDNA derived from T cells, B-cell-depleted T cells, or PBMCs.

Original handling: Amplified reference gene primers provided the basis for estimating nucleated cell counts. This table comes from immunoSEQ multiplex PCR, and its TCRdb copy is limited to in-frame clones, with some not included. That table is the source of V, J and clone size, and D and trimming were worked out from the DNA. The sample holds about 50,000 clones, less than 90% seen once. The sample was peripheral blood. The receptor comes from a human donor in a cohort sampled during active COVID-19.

CDR3 region: CASSQISGGQADTQYF. CDR3 in DNA: TGTGCCAGCAGCCAGATAAGCGGGGGGCAGGCAGATACGCAGTATTTT. The rearrangement uses TRBV28 and TRBJ2-3; 9 bases align to TRBD2. V lost 6 bases, J lost 4 bases, and 11 bases stayed unmatched. CDR1 is MDHEN and CDR2 is SYDVKM in the germline V gene. This CDR3 has 16 residues. Drawing the rest from reference TRBV28 and TRBJ2-3, the complete variable domain is DVKVTQSSRYLVKRTGEKVFLECVQDMDHENMFWYRQDPGLGLRLIYFSYDVKMKEKGDIPEGYSVSREKKERFSLILESASTNQTSMYLCASSQISGGQADTQYFGPGTRLTVL.